This TCR beta chain was retrieved from a study of blood T cell repertoires in COVID-19. After removal of 5 bases from V and 4 bases from J, the junction contained 8 bases not matched to a gene. CDR3 length: 17 amino acids. Germline-derived CDR1 and CDR2 are LGHNT and FRNRAP. All enrollees were about 18 to 100 years old and from fewer than 30 US areas. Which cohort a participant joined came from the clinical history participants gave. How the authors handled the data: Reference gene primer amplification gave nucleated cell count estimates. Sequencing used immunoSEQ multiplex PCR; TCRdb keeps in-frame clones, though not all of them. Clonal size and the V and J genes are those of that table, whereas D and trimming came from the DNA. Of about 220,000 clones listed, around 90% are singletons.

The sequenced sample consisted of PBMCs or T cells enriched from blood (not recorded which). This clonotype was sampled from a man aged 25 to 40 who had been exposed to COVID-19. This sequence joins TRBV12-5 and TRBJ2-3; 14 positions match TRBD2. In DNA, the CDR3 is TGTGCTAGTGGTCCAGTGACTAGCGGGGGGGCAGCAGATACGCAGTATTTT. It encodes CASGPVTSGGAADTQYF. The whole variable domain, filled in from reference TRBV12-5 and TRBJ2-3, reads DARVTQTPRHKVTEMGQEVTMRCQPILGHNTVFWYRQTMMQGLELLAYFRNRAPLDDSGMPKDRFSAEMPDATLATLKIQPSEPRDSAVYFCASGPVTSGGAADTQYFGPGTRLTVL.